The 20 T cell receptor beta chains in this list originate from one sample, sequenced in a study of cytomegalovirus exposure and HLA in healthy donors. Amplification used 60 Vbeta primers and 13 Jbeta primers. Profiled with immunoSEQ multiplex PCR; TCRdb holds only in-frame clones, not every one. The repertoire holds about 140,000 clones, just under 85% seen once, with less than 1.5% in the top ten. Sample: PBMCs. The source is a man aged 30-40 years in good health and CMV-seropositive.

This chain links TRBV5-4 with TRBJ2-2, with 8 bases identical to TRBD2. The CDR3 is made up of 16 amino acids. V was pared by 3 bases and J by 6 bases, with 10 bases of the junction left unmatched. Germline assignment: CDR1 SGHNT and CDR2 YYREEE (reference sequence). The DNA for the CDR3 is TGTGCCAGCAGCTGGGTCCCGGGGACTAGATCCGGGGAGCTGTTTTTT. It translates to CASSWVPGTRSGELFF.

CDR3 DNA sequence: TGTGCCAGCAGCCAATCACACTATAGCGGGAGGTTAAATGAGCAGTTCTTC. The encoded protein is CASSQSHYSGRLNEQFF. The chain couples TRBV4-2 to TRBJ2-1; 10 nucleotides line up with TRBD2. The ends lost 2 bases at V and 7 bases at J; junction bases unmatched: 11. This CDR3 is 17 amino acids long. Germline values: CDR1 LGHNA, CDR2 YNFKEQ.

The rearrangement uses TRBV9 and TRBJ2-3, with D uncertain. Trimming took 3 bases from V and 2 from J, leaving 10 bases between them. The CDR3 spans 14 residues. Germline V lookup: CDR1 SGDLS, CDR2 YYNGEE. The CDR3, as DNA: TGTGCCAGCAGCGGTACAGTAAACACAGATACGCAGTATTTT. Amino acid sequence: CASSGTVNTDTQYF.

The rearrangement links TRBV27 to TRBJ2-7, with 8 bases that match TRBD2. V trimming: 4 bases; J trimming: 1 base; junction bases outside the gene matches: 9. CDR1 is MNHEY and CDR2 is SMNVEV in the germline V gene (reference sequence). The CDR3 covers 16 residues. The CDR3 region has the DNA TGTGCCAGCAGTTACTCAAGTCCGGGAGGGTCCTACGAGCAGTACTTC. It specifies CASSYSSPGGSYEQYF.

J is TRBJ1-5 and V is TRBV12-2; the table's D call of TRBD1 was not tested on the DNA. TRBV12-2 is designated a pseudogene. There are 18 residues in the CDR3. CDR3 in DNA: TGTGCAAGTCGCCCTCAGCGTTTCAGGGCTAATAGCAATCAGCCCCAGCATTTT. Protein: CASRPQRFRANSNQPQHF.

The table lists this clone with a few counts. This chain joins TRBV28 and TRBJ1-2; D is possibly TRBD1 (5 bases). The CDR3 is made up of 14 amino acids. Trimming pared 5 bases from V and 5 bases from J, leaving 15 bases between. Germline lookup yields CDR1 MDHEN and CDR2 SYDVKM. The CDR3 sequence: CASSPPTDFYGYTF. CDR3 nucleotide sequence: TGTGCCAGCAGTCCCCCGACAGATTTTTATGGCTACACCTTC.

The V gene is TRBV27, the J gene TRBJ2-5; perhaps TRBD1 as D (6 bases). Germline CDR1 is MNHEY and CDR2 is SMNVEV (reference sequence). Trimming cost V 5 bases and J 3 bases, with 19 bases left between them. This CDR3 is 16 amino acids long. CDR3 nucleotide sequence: TGTGCCAGCAGTCAAGAAACCGGGACACCTAAAGAGACCCAGTACTTC. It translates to CASSQETGTPKETQYF.

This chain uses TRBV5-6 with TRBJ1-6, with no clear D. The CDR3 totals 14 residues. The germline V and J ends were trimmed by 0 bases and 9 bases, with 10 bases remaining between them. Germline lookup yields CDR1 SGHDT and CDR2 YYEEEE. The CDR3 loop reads CASSLVLAGSPLHF. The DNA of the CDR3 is TGTGCCAGCAGCTTGGTATTGGCAGGTTCACCCCTCCACTTT.

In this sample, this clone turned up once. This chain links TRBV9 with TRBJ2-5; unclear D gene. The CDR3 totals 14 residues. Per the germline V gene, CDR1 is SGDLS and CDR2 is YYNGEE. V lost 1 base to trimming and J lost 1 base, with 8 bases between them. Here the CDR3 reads CASSVLEFQETQYF. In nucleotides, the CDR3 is TGTGCCAGCAGCGTACTAGAATTCCAAGAGACCCAGTACTTC. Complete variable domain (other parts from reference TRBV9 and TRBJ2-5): DSGVTQTPKHLITATGQRVTLRCSPRSGDLSVYWYQQSLDQGLQFLIQYYNGEERAKGNILERFSAQQFPDLHSELNLSSLELGDSALYFCASSVLEFQETQYFGPGTRLLVL.

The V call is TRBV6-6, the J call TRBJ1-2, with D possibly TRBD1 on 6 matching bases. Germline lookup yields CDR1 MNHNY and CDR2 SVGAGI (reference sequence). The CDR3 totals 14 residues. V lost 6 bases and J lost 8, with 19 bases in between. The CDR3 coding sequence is TGTGCCAGCAGCCCAAGCGGGGGGGCCGGGGGCTACACCTTC. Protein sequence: CASSPSGGAGGYTF.

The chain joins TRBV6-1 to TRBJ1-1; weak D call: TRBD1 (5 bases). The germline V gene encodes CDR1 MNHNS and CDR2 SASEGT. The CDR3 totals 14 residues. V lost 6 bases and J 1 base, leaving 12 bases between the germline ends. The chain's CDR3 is CASRRSGQNTEAFF. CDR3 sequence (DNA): TGTGCCAGCAGGAGATCCGGACAGAACACTGAAGCTTTCTTT.

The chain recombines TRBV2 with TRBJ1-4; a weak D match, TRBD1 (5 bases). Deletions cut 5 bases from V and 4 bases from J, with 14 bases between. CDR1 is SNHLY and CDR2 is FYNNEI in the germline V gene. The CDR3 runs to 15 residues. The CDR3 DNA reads TGTGCCAGCAGTAAACTACAGGAGATTAATGAAAAACTGTTTTTT. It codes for CASSKLQEINEKLFF.

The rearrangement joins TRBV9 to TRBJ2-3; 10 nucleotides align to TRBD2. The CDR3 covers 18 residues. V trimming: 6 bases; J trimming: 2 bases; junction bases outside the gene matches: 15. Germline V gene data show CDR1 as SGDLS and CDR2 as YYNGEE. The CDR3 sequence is CASTPGASGSVSTDTQYF. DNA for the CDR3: TGTGCCAGCACCCCTGGGGCTAGCGGGAGTGTATCCACAGATACGCAGTATTTT. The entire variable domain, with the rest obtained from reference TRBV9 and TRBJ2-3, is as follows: DSGVTQTPKHLITATGQRVTLRCSPRSGDLSVYWYQQSLDQGLQFLIQYYNGEERAKGNILERFSAQQFPDLHSELNLSSLELGDSALYFCASTPGASGSVSTDTQYFGPGTRLTVL.

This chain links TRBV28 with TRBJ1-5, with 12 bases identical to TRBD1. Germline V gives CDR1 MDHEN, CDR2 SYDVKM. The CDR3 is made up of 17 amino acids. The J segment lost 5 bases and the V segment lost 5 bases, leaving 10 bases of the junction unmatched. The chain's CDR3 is CASSQAGTGGGHQPQHF. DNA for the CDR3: TGTGCCAGCAGTCAGGCCGGGACAGGGGGCGGTCATCAGCCCCAGCATTTT.

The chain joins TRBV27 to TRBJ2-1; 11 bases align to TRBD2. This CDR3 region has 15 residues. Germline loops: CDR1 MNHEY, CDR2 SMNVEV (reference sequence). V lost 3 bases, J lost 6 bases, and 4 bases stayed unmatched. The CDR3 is CASSLLAGGFNEQFF. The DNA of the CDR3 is TGTGCCAGCAGTTTGCTAGCGGGAGGTTTCAATGAGCAGTTCTTC.

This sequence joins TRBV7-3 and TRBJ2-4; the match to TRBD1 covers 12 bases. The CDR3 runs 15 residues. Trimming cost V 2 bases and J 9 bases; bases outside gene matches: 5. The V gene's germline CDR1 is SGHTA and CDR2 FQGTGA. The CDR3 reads CASSLGGTGGFIQYF. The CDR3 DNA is TGTGCCAGCAGCTTAGGAGGGACAGGGGGCTTCATTCAGTACTTC.

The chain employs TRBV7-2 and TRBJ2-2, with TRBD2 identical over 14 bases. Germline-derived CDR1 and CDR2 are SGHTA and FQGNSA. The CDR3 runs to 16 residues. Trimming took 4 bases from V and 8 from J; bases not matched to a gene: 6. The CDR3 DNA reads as TGTGCCAGCAGCTCGAGGGGACTAGCGGGGGAAGGGGAGCTGTTTTTT. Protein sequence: CASSSRGLAGEGELFF.

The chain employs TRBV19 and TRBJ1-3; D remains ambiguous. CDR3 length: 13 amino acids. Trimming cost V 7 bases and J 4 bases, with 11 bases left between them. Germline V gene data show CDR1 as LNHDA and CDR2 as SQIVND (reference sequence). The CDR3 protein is CASIPPEGNTIYF. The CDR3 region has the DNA TGTGCCAGTATCCCGCCCGAGGGAAACACCATATATTTT.

The CDR3 nucleotides read TGTGCCAGCAGTTGGACAGGGGCAACTGGAAACACCATATATTTT. Translating gives CASSWTGATGNTIYF. The chain joins TRBV2 to TRBJ1-3; 9 bases are shared with TRBD1. V lost 5 bases and J lost 2; bases outside the gene matches: 4. Germline values: CDR1 SNHLY, CDR2 FYNNEI. The CDR3 sequence is 15 residues long.

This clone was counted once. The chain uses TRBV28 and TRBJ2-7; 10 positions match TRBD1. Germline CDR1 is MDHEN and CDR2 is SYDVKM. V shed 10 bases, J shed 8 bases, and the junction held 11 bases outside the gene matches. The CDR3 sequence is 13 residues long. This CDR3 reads CATLDRGSTKQYF. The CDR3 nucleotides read TGTGCCACCTTGGACAGGGGGTCTACGAAGCAGTACTTC.